This TCR beta chain was retrieved from a study of regulatory T cells in long-lasting Graves disease. Overall study findings and caveats: Segments TRBV28, TRBJ1-2 and TRBJ2-5 showed preferential usage in persistent disease.

The germline CDR1 and CDR2 sequences are SGDLS and YYNGEE. V was cut by 3 bases and J by 5 bases, with 14 bases left in between. The CDR3 contains 14 residues. According to the study, TCR beta libraries were built with iRepertoire HTBI primers and CDR3-region Arm-PCR. A single record per CDR3 protein comes from TCRdb applying MiXCR to the multiplex PCR reads. This table holds more than 350,000 distinct CDR3 sequences, about 15% found once. The sample's time point: newly diagnosed GD, antithyroid drugs for less than 3 months. With RNA extracted from PBMCs as input, the TCR library was made. Points on this clonotype: Antigen: not known.

The same data also went into a second study, on T cells in Graves' hyperthyroidism and ophthalmopathy.

The source of this sequence is a woman between 25 and 40 years old with Graves disease. The chain uses TRBV9 and TRBJ2-5, with D hard to call. Material: peripheral blood mononuclear cells (PBMCs), obtained at new diagnosis, from a patient treated with antithyroid drugs. The CDR3 DNA follows: TGTGCCAGCAGCGGAGGATGGAAGCAGGAGACCCAGTACTTC. Its protein product is CASSGGWKQETQYF.